The present T cell receptor (beta chain) was sequenced within a study of cytomegalovirus exposure and HLA in healthy donors. 60 Vbeta and 13 Jbeta primers were used in PCR. Some clones are missing from TCRdb's copy, which holds only in-frame ones; the method was immunoSEQ multiplex PCR. The table includes roughly 170,000 clones, around 83% detected once. The CDR3 spans 12 residues. V dropped 3 bases and J dropped 6 bases, with 8 bases sitting between them. Germline V gives CDR1 MDHEN, CDR2 SYDVKM. The receptor was derived from a girl aged 2 to 10 in good health and CMV-seropositive. The rearrangement uses TRBV28 and TRBJ1-2; no firm D call. The sequenced sample consisted of PBMCs. The CDR3 sequence: CASSFGRDGYTF. CDR3 DNA sequence: TGTGCCAGCAGTTTCGGGAGGGATGGCTACACCTTC.